The clone carrying this TCR beta chain occurred once. Its antigen is currently unknown. Trimming removed 0 bases from V and 7 bases from J, with 12 bases in between. The CDR3 is made up of 15 amino acids. CDR1 MNHEY and CDR2 SMNVEV come from the germline V gene (reference sequence). This record belongs to a study of T cell responses to AZD1222 COVID-19 vaccine. Sequencing used immunoSEQ multiplex PCR; TCRdb keeps in-frame clones, though not all of them. The table lists about 150,000 clones, 70% to 90% of them singletons. Findings and limits, study-wide: The number of AZD1222 recipients seropositive at baseline was only 6 or 7. As reported, nearly half of all spike-specific TCRs target variant regions that are unmutated.

The sample consisted of peripheral blood, taken on day 0 of AZD1222 vaccination. The clonotype was recovered from an adult in good health. V gene TRBV27 combines with J gene TRBJ1-4; the D gene is possibly TRBD1 (5 bases). CDR3 region: CASSLSGTGAEKLFF. The CDR3 bases are TGTGCCAGCAGTTTATCCGGGACTGGCGCTGAAAAACTGTTTTTT.